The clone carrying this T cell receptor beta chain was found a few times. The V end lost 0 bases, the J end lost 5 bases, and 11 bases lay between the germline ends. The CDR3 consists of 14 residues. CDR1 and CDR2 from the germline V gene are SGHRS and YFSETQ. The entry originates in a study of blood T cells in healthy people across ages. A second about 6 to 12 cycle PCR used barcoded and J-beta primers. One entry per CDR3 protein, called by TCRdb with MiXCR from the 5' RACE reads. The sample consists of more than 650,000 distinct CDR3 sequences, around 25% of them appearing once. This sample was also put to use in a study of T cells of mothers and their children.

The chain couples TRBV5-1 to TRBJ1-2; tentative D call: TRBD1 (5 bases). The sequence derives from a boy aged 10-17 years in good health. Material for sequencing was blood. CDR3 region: CASSLAMGPYGYTF. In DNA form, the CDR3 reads TGCGCCAGCAGCTTGGCCATGGGGCCTTATGGCTACACCTTC.